The table lists the clone carrying this TCR beta chain with a few counts. Its target is unknown. This sample is drawn from a study of blood T cells in healthy people across ages. V gave up 4 bases and J gave up 4 bases, with 11 bases separating them. CDR1 is LGHDT and CDR2 is YNNKEL in the germline V gene (reference sequence). This CDR3 contains 14 residues. Study-wide points: Naive and antigen-experienced cells could not be conclusively compared, given unsorted PBMCs.

A J-beta primer mix and a sample-barcoded 5' primer were used in a second PCR of about 7 to 12 cycles. TCRdb re-called the 5' RACE reads with MiXCR, one entry per CDR3 protein. The sample includes about 1.5 million distinct CDR3 sequences, roughly 45% seen only once; the top ten take 7.9%. This receptor was obtained from a woman between 18 and 30 years old in good health. Sequenced sample: blood. The chain couples TRBV3-1 to TRBJ2-1, with D tentatively TRBD1 (5 bases). CDR3 bases: TGTGCCAGCAGCCCTTGGGCAGGGTACAATGAGCAGTTCTTC. Translation: CASSPWAGYNEQFF.